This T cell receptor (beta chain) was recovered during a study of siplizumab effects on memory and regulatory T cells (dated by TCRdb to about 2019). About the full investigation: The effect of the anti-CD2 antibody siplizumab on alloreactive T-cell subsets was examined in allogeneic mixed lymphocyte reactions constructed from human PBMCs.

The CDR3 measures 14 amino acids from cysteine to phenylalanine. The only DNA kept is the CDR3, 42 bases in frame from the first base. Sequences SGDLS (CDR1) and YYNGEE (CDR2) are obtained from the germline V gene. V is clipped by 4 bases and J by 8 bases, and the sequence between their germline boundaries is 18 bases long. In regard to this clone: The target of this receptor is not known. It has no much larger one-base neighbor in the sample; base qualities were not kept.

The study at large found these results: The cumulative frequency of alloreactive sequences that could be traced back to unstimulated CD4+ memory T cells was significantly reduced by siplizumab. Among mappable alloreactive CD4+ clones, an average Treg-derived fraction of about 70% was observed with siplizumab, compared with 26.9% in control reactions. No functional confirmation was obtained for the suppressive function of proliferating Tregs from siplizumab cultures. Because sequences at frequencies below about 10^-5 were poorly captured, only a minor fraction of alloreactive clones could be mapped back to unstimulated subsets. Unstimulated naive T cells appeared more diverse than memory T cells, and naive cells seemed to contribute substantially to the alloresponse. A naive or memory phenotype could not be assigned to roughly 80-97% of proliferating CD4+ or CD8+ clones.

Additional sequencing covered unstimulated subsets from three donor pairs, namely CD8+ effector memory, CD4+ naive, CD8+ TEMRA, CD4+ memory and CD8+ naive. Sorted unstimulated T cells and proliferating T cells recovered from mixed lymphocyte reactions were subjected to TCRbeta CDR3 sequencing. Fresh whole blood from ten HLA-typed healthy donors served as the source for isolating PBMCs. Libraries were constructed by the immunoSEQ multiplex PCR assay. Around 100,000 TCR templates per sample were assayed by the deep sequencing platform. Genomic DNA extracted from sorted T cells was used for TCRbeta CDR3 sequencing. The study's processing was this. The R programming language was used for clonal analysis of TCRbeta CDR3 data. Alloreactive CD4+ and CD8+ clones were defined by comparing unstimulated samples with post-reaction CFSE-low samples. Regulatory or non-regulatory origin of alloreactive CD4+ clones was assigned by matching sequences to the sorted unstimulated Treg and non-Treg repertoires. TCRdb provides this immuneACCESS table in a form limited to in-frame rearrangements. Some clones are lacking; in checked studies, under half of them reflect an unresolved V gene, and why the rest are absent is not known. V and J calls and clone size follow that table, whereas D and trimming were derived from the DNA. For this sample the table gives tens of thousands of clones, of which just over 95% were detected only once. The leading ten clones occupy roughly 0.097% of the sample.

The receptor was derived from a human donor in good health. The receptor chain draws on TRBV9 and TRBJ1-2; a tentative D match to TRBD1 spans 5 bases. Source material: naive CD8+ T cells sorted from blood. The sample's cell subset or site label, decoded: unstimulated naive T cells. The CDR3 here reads CASSTILEGNGYTF. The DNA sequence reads TGTGCCAGCAGCACTATACTAGAGGGGAACGGCTACACCTTC.